A selection of T cell receptor beta chains follows, all from one sample in a study of T cells in localized non-small cell lung cancer. The repertoire was sequenced with immunoSEQ multiplex PCR; TCRdb's copy has only in-frame clones and lacks some. This table has 3,500 to 4,000 clones, roughly 31% appearing once. The sample here was lung tumor tissue, taken before any cancer treatment. These receptor sequences come from a man aged 40 to 70 with stage I lung adenocarcinoma. Each CDR3 is given with its conserved first and last residue. The D gene is left open where the match is weak. A row's size may be missing; if present it is once, few, many or a size class.

>16|TRBV29-1|TRBJ2-6|-|-
TGCAGCGTCCTTCGGGACGTAGACTCTGGGGCCAACGTCCTGACTTTC
CSVLRDVDSGANVLTF
>15|TRBV9|TRBJ2-7|-|TRBD2
TGTGCCAGCAGCACCGGGACTAGCGGATCCTACGAGCAGTACTTC
CASSTGTSGSYEQYF
>14|TRBV2|TRBJ1-5|few|-
TGTGCCAGCACCACCTCTCCTTGGGGTCAGCCCCAGCATTTT
CASTTSPWGQPQHF
>15|TRBV11-3|TRBJ2-3|few|-
TGTGCCAGCAGCTTGATGTCAGTAGGGTCAGATACGCAGTATTTT
CASSLMSVGSDTQYF
>15|TRBV30|TRBJ2-3|-|-
TGTGCCTGGAGTGTAGGAGGCAGGGGCTCAGATACGCAGTATTTT
CAWSVGGRGSDTQYF
>14|TRBV6-8|TRBJ2-1|-|TRBD2
TGTGCAATCGCGCGGGGGGGCCTTAACAATGAGCAGTTCTTC
CAIARGGLNNEQFF
>13|TRBV30|TRBJ1-1|-|-
TGTGCCTGGAGTGTATCAGTTTGGACTGAAGCTTTCTTT
CAWSVSVWTEAFF
>13|TRBV6-8|TRBJ1-5|few|-
TGTGCCAGCAGCCTACATGGGGCTCAGCCCCAGCATTTT
CASSLHGAQPQHF
>15|TRBV5-1|TRBJ2-3|-|-
TGCGCCAGCAGCTTGGATCGGGGGATGACAGATACGCAGTATTTT
CASSLDRGMTDTQYF
>18|TRBV11-3|TRBJ2-2|few|TRBD2
TGTGCCAGCAGCCCTACTAGCGGGGGGGCGAGGTACACCGGGGAGCTGTTTTTT
CASSPTSGGARYTGELFF
>18|TRBV19|TRBJ1-5|few|TRBD1
TGTGCCAGTAGTATAAGGGGACAGGGGGCCCGTAGCAATCAGCCCCAGCATTTT
CASSIRGQGARSNQPQHF
>16|TRBV18|TRBJ2-2|-|-
TGTGCCAGCTCAACAAACCCCCCCGCGAACACCGGGGAGCTGTTTTTT
CASSTNPPANTGELFF
>14|TRBV30|TRBJ1-1|-|-
TGTGCCTGGAGTACAGGTTCGGAGAACACTGAAGCTTTCTTT
CAWSTGSENTEAFF
>15|TRBV14|TRBJ1-3|-|TRBD1
TGTGCCAGCAGCCTGGGACAGTTCTCTGGAAACACCATATATTTT
CASSLGQFSGNTIYF
>14|TRBV10-2|TRBJ2-7|-|-
TGCGCCAGCAGTGTTCGACAGGATCCCTACGAGCAGTACTTC
CASSVRQDPYEQYF
>14|TRBV5-1|TRBJ2-7|-|-
TGCGCCAGCAGCAGGTCGGGGGAGCCCTACGAGCAGTACTTC
CASSRSGEPYEQYF
>14|TRBV30|TRBJ2-7|few|-
TGTGCCTGGAGTCCAGGGTTCACCGCCTACGAGCAGTACTTC
CAWSPGFTAYEQYF
>15|TRBV10-2|TRBJ2-2|-|-
TGCGCCAGCAGTGGACAGGGACTTACGGGCGGGGAGCTGTTTTTT
CASSGQGLTGGELFF
>15|TRBV12-5|TRBJ2-3|-|TRBD2
TGTGCTAGTGGTTTGATGGGGACTAGCAGGGGAACGCAGTATTTT
CASGLMGTSRGTQYF
>13|TRBV6-8|TRBJ1-3|few|-
TGTGCCAGCACCGACTGGGGGGGGGACACCATATATTTT
CASTDWGGDTIYF
>16|TRBV4-1|TRBJ2-7|medium-sized|-
TGCGCCAGCAGCCCGGATGGGTTAGGGGCCCTCTACGAGCAGTACTTC
CASSPDGLGALYEQYF
>15|TRBV5-1|TRBJ2-1|-|-
TGCGCCAGCAGCTTGGTGGGGAGCTCCTACAATGAGCAGTTCTTC
CASSLVGSSYNEQFF
>20|TRBV4-1|TRBJ2-7|-|-
TGCGCCAGCAGCCAAGTTATGGTCATGAGGACGGCGGAGGACTCCTACGAGCAGTACTTC
CASSQVMVMRTAEDSYEQYF
>14|TRBV6-8|TRBJ2-2|-|-
TGTGCCAGCAGCCCCTGGGTCTCCACCGGGGAGCTGTTTTTT
CASSPWVSTGELFF
>15|TRBV18|TRBJ1-5|-|-
TGTGCCAGCTCACCACAGGGACTTAGCAATCAGCCCCAGCATTTT
CASSPQGLSNQPQHF
>15|TRBV18|TRBJ1-2|-|TRBD1
TGTGCCAGCTCATCGGGACAGGGGAGAAACTATGGCTACACCTTC
CASSSGQGRNYGYTF
>16|TRBV11-3|TRBJ2-3|medium-sized|TRBD2
TGTGCCAGCAGCGCCGTAGCGGGAGGGAGCACAGATACGCAGTATTTT
CASSAVAGGSTDTQYF
>15|TRBV9|TRBJ2-7|-|TRBD2
TGTGCCAGCAGTGAATCGATTAGCGGGAGCTACGAGCAGTACTTC
CASSESISGSYEQYF
>16|TRBV28|TRBJ2-1|-|TRBD1
TGTGCCAGCAGTTCTCCTGGGGGACAGGGGTACAATGAGCAGTTCTTC
CASSSPGGQGYNEQFF
>12|TRBV19|TRBJ1-1|-|-
TGTGCCAGTAGTACAAGGAGGACTGAAGCTTTCTTT
CASSTRRTEAFF
>14|TRBV28|TRBJ2-7|-|-
TGTGCCAGCAGTCCCATGGGGGCGAGGTACGAGCAGTACTTC
CASSPMGARYEQYF
>15|TRBV6-8|TRBJ1-1|few|-
TGTGCCAGCAAGGAGGAAGATTCCATGAACACTGAAGCTTTCTTT
CASKEEDSMNTEAFF
>15|TRBV11-3|TRBJ2-3|-|TRBD2
TGTGCCAGCAGCGGGGGGACTAGCGGGACAGATACGCAGTATTTT
CASSGGTSGTDTQYF
>17|TRBV30|TRBJ2-2|-|-
TGTGCCTGGAGGGCCTGGGGTAGAGCGCGCAACACCGGGGAGCTGTTTTTT
CAWRAWGRARNTGELFF
>14|TRBV11-3|TRBJ2-5|medium-sized|TRBD1
TGTGCCAGCAGTCAGACAGGGGGGAAAGAGACCCAGTACTTC
CASSQTGGKETQYF
>14|TRBV11-3|TRBJ1-1|few|-
TGTGCCAGCAGCTTAAATCCCAGCTACACTGAAGCTTTCTTT
CASSLNPSYTEAFF
>17|TRBV18|TRBJ1-1|-|TRBD1
TGTGCCAGCTCACCACAAAATAACAGGGGTGGGAACACTGAAGCTTTCTTT
CASSPQNNRGGNTEAFF
>16|TRBV25-1|TRBJ1-3|-|-
TGTGCCAGCAGTGAATCTCGGGCAGGCTCTGGAAACACCATATATTTT
CASSESRAGSGNTIYF
>15|TRBV16|TRBJ2-3|-|-
TGTGCCAGCAGCCAATCTTCTGCGGGGTCAGATACGCAGTATTTT
CASSQSSAGSDTQYF
>13|TRBV12-5|TRBJ1-5|-|-
TGTGCTAGTGGCACTGGCAGCAATCAGCCCCAGCATTTT
CASGTGSNQPQHF
>14|TRBV9|TRBJ2-2|-|-
TGTGCCAGCAGCGTAAGGGCGAACACCGGGGAGCTGTTTTTT
CASSVRANTGELFF
>14|TRBV30|TRBJ1-1|few|-
TGTGCCTGGGTCCTGTGGGGAAAGAACACTGAAGCTTTCTTT
CAWVLWGKNTEAFF
>11|TRBV14|TRBJ2-1|-|-
TGTGCCAGCAGCCTATACGGTGAGCAGTTCTTC
CASSLYGEQFF
>14|TRBV9|TRBJ1-1|few|-
TGTGCCAGCAGCCCTCATTCGGAGTCCACTGAAGCTTTCTTT
CASSPHSESTEAFF
>17|TRBV4-1|TRBJ2-3|-|TRBD2
TGCGCCAGCAGCCTCGAAAGTGGGGGACTAGCGGGAGATACGCAGTATTTT
CASSLESGGLAGDTQYF
>15|TRBV9|TRBJ1-3|few|-
TGTGCCAGCAGCGCCGTCCTTAGCTCTGGAAACACCATATATTTT
CASSAVLSSGNTIYF
>17|TRBV11-3|TRBJ1-5|few|TRBD1
TGTGCCAGCAGCTTAGTGTCAGGGGGCATGGGCAATCAGCCCCAGCATTTT
CASSLVSGGMGNQPQHF
>15|TRBV19|TRBJ2-1|-|TRBD2
TGTGCCAGTAGTACCGGACTAGCGCGGGGCGATGAGCAGTTCTTC
CASSTGLARGDEQFF
>14|TRBV10-3|TRBJ2-7|-|-
TGTGCCAGCAGTGAGGCATCCACAGGGTTCGAGCAGTACTTC
CASSEASTGFEQYF
>14|TRBV19|TRBJ1-1|-|-
TGTGCCAGTAGTATAATGTCGTCATATACTGAAGCTTTCTTT
CASSIMSSYTEAFF
>14|TRBV19|TRBJ2-3|-|TRBD2
TGTGCCAGTAAGCGGGAGGGGCGTACAGATACGCAGTATTTT
CASKREGRTDTQYF
>13|TRBV30|TRBJ1-4|-|-
TGTGCCTGGATGTGGAGCAATAATGAAAAACTGTTTTTT
CAWMWSNNEKLFF
>17|TRBV19|TRBJ1-5|-|-
TGTGCCAGTAGTATCTGGACCGGGGTACGTAGCAATCAGCCCCAGCATTTT
CASSIWTGVRSNQPQHF
>11|TRBV14|TRBJ2-7|-|-
TGTGCCAGCAGCCAGGACTACGAGCAGTACTTC
CASSQDYEQYF
>14|TRBV14|TRBJ2-7|-|-
TGTGCCAGCAGTCCAAAAGAGTTCGCCTACGAGCAGTACTTC
CASSPKEFAYEQYF
>13|TRBV6-8|TRBJ2-1|few|-
TGTGCCAGCAGTTACTGGGAGCGCGGTGAGCAGTTCTTC
CASSYWERGEQFF
>16|TRBV11-3|TRBJ1-1|medium-sized|TRBD1
TGTGCCAGCAGCTTGGGGAGGACAGGGACGAACACTGAAGCTTTCTTT
CASSLGRTGTNTEAFF